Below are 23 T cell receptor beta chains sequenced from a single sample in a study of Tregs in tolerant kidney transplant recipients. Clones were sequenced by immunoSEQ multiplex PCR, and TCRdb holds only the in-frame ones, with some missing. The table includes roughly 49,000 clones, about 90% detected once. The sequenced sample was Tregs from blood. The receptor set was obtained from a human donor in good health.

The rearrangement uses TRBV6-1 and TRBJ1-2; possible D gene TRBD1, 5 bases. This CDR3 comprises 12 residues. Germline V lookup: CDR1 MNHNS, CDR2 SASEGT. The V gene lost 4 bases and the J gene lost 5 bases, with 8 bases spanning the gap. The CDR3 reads CASSVQGYGYTF. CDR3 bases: TGTGCCAGCAGTGTGCAGGGTTATGGCTACACCTTC.

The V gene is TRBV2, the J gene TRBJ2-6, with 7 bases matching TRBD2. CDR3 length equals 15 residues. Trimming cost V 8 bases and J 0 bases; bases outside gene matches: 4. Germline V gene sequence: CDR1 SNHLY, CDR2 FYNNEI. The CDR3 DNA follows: TGTGCCAGCCAGAGGGAGGGCTCTGGGGCCAACGTCCTGACTTTC. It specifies CASQREGSGANVLTF.

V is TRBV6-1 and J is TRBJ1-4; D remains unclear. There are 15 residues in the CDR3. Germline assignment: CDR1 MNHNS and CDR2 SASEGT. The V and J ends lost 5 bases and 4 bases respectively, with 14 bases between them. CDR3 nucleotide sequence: TGTGCCAGCAGTCCCCGGAAGAGATTTAATGAAAAACTGTTTTTT. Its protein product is CASSPRKRFNEKLFF.

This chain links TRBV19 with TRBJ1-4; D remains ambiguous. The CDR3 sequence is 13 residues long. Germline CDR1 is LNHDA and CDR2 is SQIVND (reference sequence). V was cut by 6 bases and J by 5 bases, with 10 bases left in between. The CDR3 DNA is TGTGCCAGTAGCCGCTCCAGGAATGAAAAACTGTTTTTT. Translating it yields CASSRSRNEKLFF.

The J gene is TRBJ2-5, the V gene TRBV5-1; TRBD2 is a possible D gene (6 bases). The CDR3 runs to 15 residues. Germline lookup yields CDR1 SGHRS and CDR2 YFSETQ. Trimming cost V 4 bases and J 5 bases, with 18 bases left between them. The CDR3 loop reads CASSPWTTSGETQYF. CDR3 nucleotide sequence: TGCGCCAGCAGCCCCTGGACGACTAGTGGGGAGACCCAGTACTTC.

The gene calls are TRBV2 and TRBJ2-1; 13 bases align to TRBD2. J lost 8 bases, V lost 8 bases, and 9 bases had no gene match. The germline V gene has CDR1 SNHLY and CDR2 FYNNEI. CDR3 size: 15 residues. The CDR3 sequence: CASSGYGLAGDEQFF. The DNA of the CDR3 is TGTGCCAGCTCGGGTTATGGACTAGCGGGAGATGAGCAGTTCTTC.

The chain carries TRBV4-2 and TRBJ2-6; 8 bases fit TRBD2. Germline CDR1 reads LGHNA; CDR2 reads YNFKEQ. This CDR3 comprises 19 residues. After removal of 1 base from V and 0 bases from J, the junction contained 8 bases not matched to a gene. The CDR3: CASSQVVRGGSSGANVLTF. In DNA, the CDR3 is TGTGCCAGCAGCCAAGTCGTTCGGGGGGGAAGCTCTGGGGCCAACGTCCTGACTTTC.

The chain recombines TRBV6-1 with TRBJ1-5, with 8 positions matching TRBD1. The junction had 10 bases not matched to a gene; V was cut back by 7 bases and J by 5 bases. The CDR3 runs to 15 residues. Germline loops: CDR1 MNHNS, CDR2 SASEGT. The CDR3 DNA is TGTGCCAGCAAAAGCAGAGGACAGGGACATCAGCCCCAGCATTTT. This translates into CASKSRGQGHQPQHF.

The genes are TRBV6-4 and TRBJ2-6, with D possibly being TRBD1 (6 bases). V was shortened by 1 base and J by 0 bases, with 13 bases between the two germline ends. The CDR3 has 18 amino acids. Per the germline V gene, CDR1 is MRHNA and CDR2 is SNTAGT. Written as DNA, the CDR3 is TGTGCCAGCAGTGACTGGGCAGGGGTATACTCTGGGGCCAACGTCCTGACTTTC. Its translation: CASSDWAGVYSGANVLTF.

Here the CDR3 reads CAWSPGRYNSPLHF. The DNA of the CDR3 is TGTGCCTGGAGCCCGGGACGCTATAATTCACCCCTCCACTTT. The V call is TRBV30, the J call TRBJ1-6; perhaps TRBD1 as D (5 bases). The germline gives CDR1 GTSNPN, CDR2 SVGIG (reference sequence). CDR3 size: 14 residues. V was shortened by 3 bases and J by 3 bases, with 9 bases between the two germline ends.

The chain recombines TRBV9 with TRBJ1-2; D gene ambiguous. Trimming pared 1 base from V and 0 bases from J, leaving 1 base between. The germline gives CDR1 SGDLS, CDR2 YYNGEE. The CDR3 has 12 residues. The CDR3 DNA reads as TGTGCCAGCAGCGTAACTAACTATGGCTACACCTTC. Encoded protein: CASSVTNYGYTF.

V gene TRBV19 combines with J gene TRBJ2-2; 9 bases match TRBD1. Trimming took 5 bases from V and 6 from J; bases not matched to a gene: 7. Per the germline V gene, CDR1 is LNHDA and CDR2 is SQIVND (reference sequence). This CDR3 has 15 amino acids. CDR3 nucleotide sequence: TGTGCCAGTAGTGAACAGGGGGCCGTCCCCGGGGAGCTGTTTTTT. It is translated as CASSEQGAVPGELFF. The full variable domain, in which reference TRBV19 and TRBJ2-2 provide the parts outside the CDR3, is DGGITQSPKYLFRKEGQNVTLSCEQNLNHDAMYWYRQDPGQGLRLIYYSQIVNDFQKGDIAEGYSVSREKKESFPLTVTSAQKNPTAFYLCASSEQGAVPGELFFGEGSRLTVL.

The CDR3 bases are TGTGCCAGTAGTCCGCTGGGGACAGGGGGCTTCAACAATGAGCAGTTCTTC. Translation gives CASSPLGTGGFNNEQFF. The V call is TRBV19, the J call TRBJ2-1; 12 bases align to TRBD1. V lost 5 bases and J lost 5; bases outside the gene matches: 10. Germline CDR1 is LNHDA and CDR2 is SQIVND (reference sequence). This CDR3 comprises 17 residues.

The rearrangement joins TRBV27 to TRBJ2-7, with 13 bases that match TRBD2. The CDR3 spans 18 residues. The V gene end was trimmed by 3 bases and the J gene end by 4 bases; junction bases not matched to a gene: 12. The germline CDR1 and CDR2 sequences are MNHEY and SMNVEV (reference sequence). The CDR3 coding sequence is TGTGCCAGCAGTTTGGGGACTAGCGGGGCCCCACTGGAATACGAGCAGTACTTC. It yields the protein CASSLGTSGAPLEYEQYF.

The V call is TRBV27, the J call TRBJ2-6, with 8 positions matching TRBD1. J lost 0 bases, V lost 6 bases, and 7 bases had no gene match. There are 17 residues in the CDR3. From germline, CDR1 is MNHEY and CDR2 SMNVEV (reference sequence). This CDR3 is CASRRQGSISGANVLTF. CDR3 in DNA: TGTGCCAGCAGAAGACAGGGGTCCATCTCTGGGGCCAACGTCCTGACTTTC.

CDR3 sequence: CASSEGPKEGYTF. In DNA, the CDR3 is TGTGCCAGCAGCGAGGGCCCTAAGGAGGGCTACACCTTC. The chain carries TRBV7-2 and TRBJ1-2; D ambiguous. Germline CDR1 reads SGHTA; CDR2 reads FQGNSA. Between the trimmed V and J ends, which lost 5 bases and 8 bases, there was a span of 15 bases. The CDR3 is 13 amino acids.

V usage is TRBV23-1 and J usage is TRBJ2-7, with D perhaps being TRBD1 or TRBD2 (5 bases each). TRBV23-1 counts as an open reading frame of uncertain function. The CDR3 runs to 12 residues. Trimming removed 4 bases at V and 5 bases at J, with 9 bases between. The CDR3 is CASSLRENEQYF. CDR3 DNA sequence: TGCGCCAGCAGTCTCAGGGAGAACGAGCAGTACTTC.

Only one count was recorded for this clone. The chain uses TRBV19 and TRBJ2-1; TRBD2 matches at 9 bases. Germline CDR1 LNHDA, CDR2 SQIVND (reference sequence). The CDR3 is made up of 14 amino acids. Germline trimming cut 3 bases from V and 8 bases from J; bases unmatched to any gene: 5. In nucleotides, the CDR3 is TGTGCCAGTAGTATGGTAGCGGGAGTGTATGAGCAGTTCTTC. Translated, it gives CASSMVAGVYEQFF.

The CDR3 DNA reads as TGTGCCAGCAGGTACAGGGGAGTCACTGAAGCTTTCTTT. This encodes CASRYRGVTEAFF. V usage is TRBV6-5 and J usage is TRBJ1-1; 7 nucleotides match TRBD1. The CDR3 loop spans 13 amino acids. V gave up 6 bases and J gave up 4 bases; unmatched junction bases: 5. CDR1 is MNHEY, CDR2 SVGAGI, per germline.

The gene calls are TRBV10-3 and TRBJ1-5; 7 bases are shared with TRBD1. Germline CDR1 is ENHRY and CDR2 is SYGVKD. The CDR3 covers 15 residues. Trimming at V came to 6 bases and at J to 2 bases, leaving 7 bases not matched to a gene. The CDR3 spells CAISPQGRGNQPQHF. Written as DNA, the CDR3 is TGTGCCATCAGCCCACAGGGGAGGGGCAATCAGCCCCAGCATTTT.

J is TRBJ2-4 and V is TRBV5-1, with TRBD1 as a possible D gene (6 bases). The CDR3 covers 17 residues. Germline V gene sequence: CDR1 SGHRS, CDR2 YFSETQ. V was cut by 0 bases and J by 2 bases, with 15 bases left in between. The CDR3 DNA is TGCGCCAGCAGCTTGGCTGGACAGACCCTTCCCAAAAACATTCAGTACTTC. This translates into CASSLAGQTLPKNIQYF.

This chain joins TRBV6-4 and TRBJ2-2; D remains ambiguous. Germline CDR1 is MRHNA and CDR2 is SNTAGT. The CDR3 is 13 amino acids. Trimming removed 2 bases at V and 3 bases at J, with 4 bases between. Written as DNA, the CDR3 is TGTGCCAGCAGTGACGGCGACACCGGGGAGCTGTTTTTT. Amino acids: CASSDGDTGELFF.

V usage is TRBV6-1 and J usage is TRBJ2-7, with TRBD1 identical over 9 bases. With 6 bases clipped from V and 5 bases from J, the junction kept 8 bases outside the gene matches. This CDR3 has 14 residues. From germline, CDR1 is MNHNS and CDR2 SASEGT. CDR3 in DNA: TGTGCCAGCAGGCGACAGGGGGGCATGAACGAGCAGTACTTC. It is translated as CASRRQGGMNEQYF.